The 9 T cell receptor beta chains reported below all come from one sample, sequenced in a study of T cells in localized non-small cell lung cancer. TCRdb keeps only in-frame clones here, not all; method: immunoSEQ multiplex PCR. The sample lists 100,000 or so clones; approximately 90% were seen once. This material consisted of PBMCs, taken before any cancer treatment. All receptors derive from a woman aged 35-75 years with stage II squamous cell lung carcinoma.

The CDR3, as DNA: TGTGCCAGCAGCCAAGATCTTGGGTCGGCTAACTATGGCTACACCTTC. Its translation is CASSQDLGSANYGYTF. V usage is TRBV14 and J usage is TRBJ1-2; D not resolved. The CDR3 length is 16 residues. V was trimmed by 0 bases and J by 0 bases, leaving 11 bases between them. Germline CDR1 SGHDN, CDR2 FVKESK.

The chain combines TRBV19 with TRBJ1-5, with no clear D. This CDR3 contains 13 residues. V lost 6 bases, J lost 7 bases, and 13 bases lay in between. Germline CDR1 LNHDA, CDR2 SQIVND (reference sequence). CDR3 sequence (DNA): TGTGCCAGTAGCGCCAGCGTTTGGCAGCCCCAGCATTTT. Translated, it gives CASSASVWQPQHF.

The chain couples TRBV11-2 to TRBJ1-1, with D maybe TRBD1 (5 bases). V lost 3 bases and J lost 1, with 6 bases in between. Germline V lookup: CDR1 SGHAT, CDR2 FQNNGV. The CDR3 has 13 amino acids. In nucleotides, the CDR3 is TGTGCCAGCAGCTTCGGACAGAACACTGAAGCTTTCTTT. As protein: CASSFGQNTEAFF.

This rearrangement joins TRBV29-1 to TRBJ2-7; no firm D call. Per germline, CDR1 SQVTM and CDR2 ANQGSEA. Deletions cut 3 bases from V and 3 bases from J, with 12 bases between. CDR3 length: 13 residues. In nucleotides, the CDR3 is TGCAGCGTTGAGTCCAGAGGAGACTACGAGCAGTACTTC. Its protein is CSVESRGDYEQYF.

The chain recombines TRBV5-1 with TRBJ2-3; D is unclear. CDR1 SGHRS and CDR2 YFSETQ come from the germline V gene. The CDR3 is 14 amino acids. Trimming shortened V by 3 bases and J by 6 bases, and 14 bases separated the two germline ends. The CDR3 DNA sequence: TGCGCCAGCAGCTCGGGCCTTGTGGGGGATACGCAGTATTTT. Translating it yields CASSSGLVGDTQYF.

The chain recombines TRBV6-5 with TRBJ1-2, with D maybe TRBD1 (5 bases). This CDR3 region has 16 residues. Between the trimmed V and J ends, which lost 2 bases and 3 bases, there was a span of 16 bases. Germline V CDR1 and CDR2: MNHEY, SVGAGI. This chain's CDR3 is CASSYQKSGHHYGYTF. The CDR3 bases are TGTGCCAGCAGTTACCAAAAATCAGGACACCACTATGGCTACACCTTC.

The gene calls are TRBV12-5 and TRBJ2-2; the D call may be TRBD1 or TRBD2 (5 bases each). Germline V gene data show CDR1 as LGHNT and CDR2 as FRNRAP. Trimming took 7 bases from V and 5 from J, leaving 17 bases between them. The CDR3 runs 15 residues. The chain's CDR3 is CASAIGVGETGELFF. CDR3 nucleotides: TGTGCTAGTGCTATCGGGGTGGGGGAAACCGGGGAGCTGTTTTTT.

For the CDR3, the DNA is TGTGCTACAGCGAATGGACAGGGGGGGAACTACGAGCAGTACTTC. This encodes CATANGQGGNYEQYF. V is TRBV2 and J is TRBJ2-7; 10 bases align to TRBD1. The germline V gene encodes CDR1 SNHLY and CDR2 FYNNEI. The CDR3 is 15 amino acids.

The chain's CDR3 is CAAKKENTEAFF. The CDR3, as DNA: TGTGCCGCTAAGAAGGAGAACACTGAAGCTTTCTTT. The J gene is TRBJ1-1, the V gene TRBV19, with D unresolved. Trimming pared 11 bases from V and 1 base from J, leaving 11 bases between. CDR3 length equals 12 residues. Germline V gene lookup returns CDR1 LNHDA and CDR2 SQIVND (reference sequence).